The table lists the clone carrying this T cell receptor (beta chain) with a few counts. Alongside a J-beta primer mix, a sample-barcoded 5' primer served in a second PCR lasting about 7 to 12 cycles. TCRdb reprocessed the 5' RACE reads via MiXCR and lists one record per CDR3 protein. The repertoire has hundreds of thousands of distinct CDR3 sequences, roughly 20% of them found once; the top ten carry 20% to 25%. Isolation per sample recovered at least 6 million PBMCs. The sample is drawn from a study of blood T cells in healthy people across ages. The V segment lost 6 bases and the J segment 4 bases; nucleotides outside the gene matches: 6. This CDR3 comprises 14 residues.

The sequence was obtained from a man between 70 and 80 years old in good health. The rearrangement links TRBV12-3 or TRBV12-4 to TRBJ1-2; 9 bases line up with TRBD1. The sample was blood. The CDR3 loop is CASRRQGDGYGYTF. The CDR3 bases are TGTGCCAGCAGGAGACAGGGGGACGGCTATGGCTACACCTTC.